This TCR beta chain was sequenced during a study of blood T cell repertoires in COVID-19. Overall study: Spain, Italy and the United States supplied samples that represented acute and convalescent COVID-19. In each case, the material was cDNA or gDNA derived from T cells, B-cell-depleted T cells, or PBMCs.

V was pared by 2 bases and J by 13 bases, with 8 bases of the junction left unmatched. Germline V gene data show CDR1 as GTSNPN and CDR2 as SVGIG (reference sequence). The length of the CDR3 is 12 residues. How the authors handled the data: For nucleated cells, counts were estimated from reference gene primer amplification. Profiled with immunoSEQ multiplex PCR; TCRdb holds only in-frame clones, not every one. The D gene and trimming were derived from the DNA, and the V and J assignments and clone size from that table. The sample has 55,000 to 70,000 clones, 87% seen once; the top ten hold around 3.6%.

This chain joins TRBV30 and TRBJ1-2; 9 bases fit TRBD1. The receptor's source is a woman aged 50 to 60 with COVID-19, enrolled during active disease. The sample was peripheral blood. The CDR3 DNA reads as TGTGCCTGGAGTCCTGACAGGGGGGGAGGCACCTTC. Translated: CAWSPDRGGGTF.